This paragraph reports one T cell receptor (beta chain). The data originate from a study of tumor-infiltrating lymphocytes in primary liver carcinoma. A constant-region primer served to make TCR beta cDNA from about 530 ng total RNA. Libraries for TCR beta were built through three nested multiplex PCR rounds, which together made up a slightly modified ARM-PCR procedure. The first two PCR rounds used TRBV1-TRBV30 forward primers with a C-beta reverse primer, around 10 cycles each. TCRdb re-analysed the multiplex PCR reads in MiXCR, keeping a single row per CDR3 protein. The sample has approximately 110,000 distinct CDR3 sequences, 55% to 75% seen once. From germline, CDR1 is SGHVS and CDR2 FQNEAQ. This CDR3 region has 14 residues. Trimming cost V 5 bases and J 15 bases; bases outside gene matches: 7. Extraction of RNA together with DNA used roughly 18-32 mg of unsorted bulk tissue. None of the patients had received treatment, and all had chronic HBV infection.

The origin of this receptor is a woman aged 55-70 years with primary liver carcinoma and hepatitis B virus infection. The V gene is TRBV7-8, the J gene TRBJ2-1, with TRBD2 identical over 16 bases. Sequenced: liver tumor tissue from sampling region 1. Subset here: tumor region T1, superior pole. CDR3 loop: CASSVGLAGGPWFF. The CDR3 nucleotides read TGTGCCAGCAGCGTGGGACTAGCGGGAGGGCCATGGTTCTTC. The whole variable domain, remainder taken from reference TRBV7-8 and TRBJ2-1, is GAGVSQSPRYKVAKRGQDVALRCDPISGHVSLFWYQQALGQGPEFLTYFQNEAQLDKSGLPSDRFFAERPEGSVSTLKIQRTQQEDSAVYLCASSVGLAGGPWFFGPGTRLTVL.